Described below is a single T cell receptor (beta chain) sequence and its context. This clone showed up just a few times. Its antigen remains undetermined. Base qualities are missing; no much larger clone stands one base away. The trial excluded patients who had a history of autoimmune disease or were on systemic immunosuppression. In every dose cohort, peripheral blood was drawn for TCR sequencing at baseline, cycle 4 day 1, and cycle 7 day 1. Samples came from an open-label, multicenter, first-in-human phase I dose-escalation trial of ivuxolimab. Adults with locally advanced or metastatic melanoma, renal cell, hepatocellular, or head and neck squamous cell carcinoma were enrolled in the trial. CD4+ and CD8+ T cells were sorted separately from peripheral blood before TCR sequencing. From its cysteine to its phenylalanine, the CDR3 spans 15 amino acids. The only DNA kept is the CDR3, 45 bases in frame from the first base. For CDR1 and CDR2, the germline V gene (reference sequence) lists LNHNV and YYDKDF. Here V drops 4 bases and J drops 3 bases, and the junction holds 8 bases not matched to any gene.

For sequencing of the TCRbeta CDR3 region, genomic DNA was extracted from the sorted cells. The immunoSEQ Assay was used to sequence the TCRbeta CDR3 regions. TCRdb stores this immuneACCESS table with in-frame sequences only. Part of the clones is absent; in the studies checked, under half of the shortfall reflects unresolved V genes, and no reason is known for the rest. The table for this sample lists 50,000 or so clones; more than 65% of them were counted only once. Under 2% of the sample comes from the top ten. The data belong to a study of OX40 agonist ivuxolimab in advanced cancers. At the level of the whole study: The costimulatory receptor OX40 (CD134) was targeted by ivuxolimab, a fully human IgG2 agonistic monoclonal antibody. Intravenous ivuxolimab was administered to patients every 2 weeks at six dose levels: 0.01, 0.1, 0.3, 1.5, 3 and 10 mg/kg. Of the roughly 52 dose-escalation patients, hepatocellular carcinoma was present in about 19, melanoma in around 15, renal cell carcinoma in 9 and head and neck cancer in 9. In the dose-escalation cohort, 75% to 90% of patients were male, and the mean age was 60 years with a range of roughly 20 to 79. Patients were allowed to have had prior anti-PD-1, anti-PD-L1 or anti-CTLA-4 therapy, and roughly two fifths of the dose-escalation patients had been treated with checkpoint inhibitors. Three dose-escalation patients achieved partial responses, one with hepatocellular carcinoma and two with cutaneous melanoma. The purpose of peripheral TCRbeta sequencing was to test whether ivuxolimab changed TCR sequence diversity and led to clonal T-cell expansion. The paper describes the monotherapy dose-escalation part (N = 52 patients) of the phase I trial of ivuxolimab. The paper's findings and limits, for the study overall: On average, CD8+ T cells showed more expanded clones than CD4+ T cells after ivuxolimab. Which antigens the clonally expanded peripheral T cells were specific for was not determined. Low levels of normalized T-cell clonal expansion were also seen in some nonresponding patients. Clonal expansion of both CD4+ and CD8+ blood T cells was observed from baseline to week 6 at doses 0.1 to 3.0 mg/kg. Partial responders in the 0.1-3.0 mg/kg groups had among the lowest normalized peripheral clonal expansion, especially among CD8+ T cells.

The input for sequencing was CD4+ or CD8+ T cells sorted from blood, taken in a trial of the OX40 agonist ivuxolimab. The chain joins TRBV15 to TRBJ2-7; the junction holds 8 bases that match TRBD1. This clonotype originated in an adult with an advanced solid tumor such as melanoma, head and neck, liver or kidney cancer. The CDR3 reads CATSITRDRNYEQYF. The DNA sequence follows: TGTGCCACCAGCATTACCCGGGACAGGAACTACGAGCAGTACTTC.